The 21 T cell receptor beta chains given below trace back to one sample, sequenced in a study of blood T cell repertoires in COVID-19. Generated by immunoSEQ multiplex PCR, the TCRdb table keeps only in-frame clones and is missing some. The sample gives some 56,000 clones, about four fifths of which show up once; approximately 10% is in the top ten. What was sequenced was peripheral blood. These TCRs come from a man at least 80 years old with COVID-19, enrolled during active disease.

The J gene is TRBJ2-7, the V gene TRBV6-2 or TRBV6-3; 9 positions agree with TRBD1. The CDR3 runs 15 residues. J was trimmed by 1 base and V by 0 bases; bases with no gene match: 1. Germline V gene lookup returns CDR1 MNHEY and CDR2 SVGEGT. DNA of the CDR3: TGTGCCAGCAGTTACTCGGGGACAGGGTCCTACGAGCAGTACTTC. This codes for CASSYSGTGSYEQYF.

V usage is TRBV30 and J usage is TRBJ1-3; D is perhaps TRBD1 (5 bases). The CDR3 has 15 amino acids. V gave up 0 bases and J gave up 3 bases, with 12 bases separating them. Germline V gives CDR1 GTSNPN, CDR2 SVGIG (reference sequence). The DNA of the CDR3 is TGTGCCTGGAGTGTACCCCGGGGGAATGGAAACACCATATATTTT. This translates into CAWSVPRGNGNTIYF. The variable domain in full, with the rest retrieved from reference TRBV30 and TRBJ1-3, is SQTIHQWPATLVQPVGSPLSLECTVEGTSNPNLYWYRQAAGRGLQLLFYSVGIGQISSEVPQNLSASRPQDRQFILSSKKLLLSDSGFYLCAWSVPRGNGNTIYFGEGSWLTVV.

The genes are TRBV10-2 and TRBJ2-2, with 10 bases identical to TRBD2. J was trimmed by 6 bases and V by 7 bases; bases with no gene match: 8. The CDR3 sequence is 15 residues long. Germline-derived CDR1 and CDR2 are WSHSY and SAAADI. CDR3: CASKRGLAGAGELFF. In nucleotides, the CDR3 is TGCGCCAGCAAGAGGGGGCTAGCGGGAGCCGGGGAGCTGTTTTTT.

CDR3 sequence reads: CASSSDRVSNEQFF. CDR3 nucleotide sequence: TGTGCCAGCAGCTCGGACAGGGTAAGCAATGAGCAGTTCTTC. V gene TRBV11-3 combines with J gene TRBJ2-1; TRBD1 matches at 8 bases. Trimming removed 4 bases from V and 6 bases from J; junction bases left unmatched: 5. In germline, CDR1 is SGHNT, CDR2 YENEEA. The CDR3 is 14 amino acids.

The chain is built from TRBV4-3 and TRBJ1-2; 7 bases map to TRBD1. With V trimmed by 0 bases and J by 4 bases, 8 bases remained unmatched. The CDR3 totals 16 residues. Germline V gene sequence: CDR1 LGHNA, CDR2 YSLEER. In DNA form, the CDR3 reads TGCGCCAGCAGCCAAGACTTTGAGGGGGCAGGCTATGGCTACACCTTC. It yields the protein CASSQDFEGAGYGYTF.

The gene calls are TRBV7-3 and TRBJ2-1; possible D gene TRBD2, 5 bases. Germline V gene sequence: CDR1 SGHTA, CDR2 FQGTGA. V gave up 5 bases and J gave up 2 bases, with 7 bases separating them. CDR3 length: 13 amino acids. CDR3 residues: CASSLGTYNEQFF. DNA of the CDR3: TGTGCCAGCAGCCTCGGGACCTACAATGAGCAGTTCTTC.

The V call is TRBV7-2, the J call TRBJ1-5; TRBD1 might be the D (5 bases). V was clipped by 1 base and J by 3 bases, with 10 bases between them. Germline loops: CDR1 SGHTA, CDR2 FQGNSA. This CDR3 comprises 15 residues. The CDR3 region is CASSLGDSFNQPQHF. CDR3 nucleotides: TGTGCCAGCAGCTTAGGAGACAGCTTCAATCAGCCCCAGCATTTT.

The chain joins TRBV19 to TRBJ2-4, with 8 nucleotides matching TRBD2. V shed 7 bases, J shed 7 bases, and the junction held 18 bases outside the gene matches. CDR3 size: 17 residues. CDR1 is LNHDA, CDR2 SQIVND, per germline (reference sequence). The CDR3 here is CASTPSASGFPRNIQYF. In nucleotides, the CDR3 is TGTGCCAGTACCCCGTCGGCTAGCGGGTTCCCCAGGAACATTCAGTACTTC.

J is TRBJ1-2 and V is TRBV12-3 or TRBV12-4; TRBD1 agrees at 11 bases. The CDR3 totals 13 residues. With V trimmed by 6 bases and J by 8 bases, 5 bases remained unmatched. The CDR3 sequence: CASRGTGGRGYTF. Written as DNA, the CDR3 is TGTGCCAGCAGAGGGACAGGGGGTAGGGGCTACACCTTC.

The chain employs TRBV7-8 and TRBJ1-1; D is uncertain. The germline CDR1 and CDR2 sequences are SGHVS and FQNEAQ. CDR3 length: 13 amino acids. Trimming pared 5 bases from V and 0 bases from J, leaving 7 bases between. CDR3 region: CASSPPVNTEAFF. The CDR3 DNA sequence: TGTGCCAGCAGCCCCCCAGTGAACACTGAAGCTTTCTTT.

This rearrangement joins TRBV11-2 to TRBJ1-5, with D unclear. The length of the CDR3 is 13 residues. Germline assignment: CDR1 SGHAT and CDR2 FQNNGV. Trimming pared 4 bases from V and 4 bases from J, leaving 8 bases between. CDR3 in DNA: TGTGCCAGCAGCTCCCAGCGGAATCAGCCCCAGCATTTT. It codes for CASSSQRNQPQHF.

The sample holds one count of this clone. The genes are TRBV19 and TRBJ2-3; no firm D call. V shed 1 base and J shed 2 bases, with 7 bases lying between them. Germline V gives CDR1 LNHDA, CDR2 SQIVND (reference sequence). CDR3 length equals 14 residues. CDR3 bases: TGTGCCAGTAGTATAGCGCTGGCCACAGATACGCAGTATTTT. Its protein is CASSIALATDTQYF.

The rearrangement links TRBV5-1 to TRBJ1-1; a weak D match, TRBD1 (6 bases). V lost 2 bases to trimming and J lost 0 bases, with 17 bases between them. Germline CDR1 SGHRS, CDR2 YFSETQ. This CDR3 is built from 17 residues. This CDR3 is CASSFPSSGQMNTEAFF. In nucleotides, the CDR3 is TGCGCCAGCAGCTTCCCTTCCTCAGGACAGATGAACACTGAAGCTTTCTTT.

The chain links TRBV7-2 to TRBJ2-3; 9 bases match TRBD2. The CDR3 extends over 15 amino acids. Germline assignment: CDR1 SGHTA and CDR2 FQGNSA. V shed 5 bases and J 8 bases; nucleotides not matched to a gene: 11. Here the CDR3 reads CASSRRRAGGLTQYF. In nucleotides, the CDR3 is TGTGCCAGCAGCCGCCGGAGAGCGGGGGGCCTTACGCAGTATTTT.

CDR3 nucleotides: TGCGCCAGCAGCGAGCGGGACAGGGGAGTTGAAAAACTGTTTTTT. Translation: CASSERDRGVEKLFF. The chain links TRBV5-1 to TRBJ1-4; TRBD1 aligns across 10 bases. Germline V gene data show CDR1 as SGHRS and CDR2 as YFSETQ. V gave up 4 bases and J gave up 7 bases; unmatched junction bases: 7. This CDR3 spans 15 amino acids.

J is TRBJ1-2 and V is TRBV21-1; the DNA was not used to check the table's D call, TRBD1. TRBV21-1 is an annotated pseudogene. The length of the CDR3 is 13 residues. CDR3 in amino acids: CASRGLGLRGYTF. Here the CDR3 DNA reads TGTGCCAGCAGGGGGCTTGGGCTTCGGGGCTACACCTTC.

This sequence joins TRBV24-1 and TRBJ2-1; tentative D call: TRBD2 (7 bases). CDR1 is KGHDR and CDR2 is SFDVKD in the germline V gene. V was shortened by 1 base and J by 4 bases, with 13 bases between the two germline ends. The CDR3 consists of 16 residues. The CDR3 DNA is TGTGCCACCAGTGATTTTGGGGGGGGGCTTTACAATGAGCAGTTCTTC. Protein product: CATSDFGGGLYNEQFF.

The chain combines TRBV13 with TRBJ1-6; no definite D call. V shed 6 bases and J shed 9 bases, with 15 bases lying between them. Germline V gene sequence: CDR1 PRHDT, CDR2 FYEKMQ (reference sequence). The CDR3 totals 14 residues. CDR3 region: CASSRGPRASPLHF. CDR3 coding DNA: TGTGCCAGCAGTCGAGGCCCGCGGGCTTCACCCCTCCACTTT.

V and J are TRBV27 and TRBJ2-1; 9 bases fit TRBD2. Germline CDR1 is MNHEY and CDR2 is SMNVEV (reference sequence). After removal of 3 bases from V and 0 bases from J, the junction contained 3 bases not matched to a gene. CDR3 length: 16 residues. In DNA form, the CDR3 reads TGTGCCAGCAGTTTGTCTAGCGGGAACTCCTACAATGAGCAGTTCTTC. This sequence encodes CASSLSSGNSYNEQFF.

The sample holds a few counts of this clone. CDR3 sequence (DNA): TGTGCCAGCAGCTCGACAGGAATGGGATACGAGCAGTACGTC. It specifies CASSSTGMGYEQYV. This rearrangement joins TRBV7-2 to TRBJ2-7; maybe TRBD1 (6 bases). The V and J ends lost 4 bases and 4 bases respectively, with 14 bases between them. In germline, CDR1 is SGHTA, CDR2 FQGNSA. The CDR3 runs 14 residues.

This clone was picked up one time. The chain has TRBV3-1 (or the pseudogene TRBV3-2) and TRBJ1-1; a possible D gene is TRBD1 (6 bases). Trimming removed 4 bases at V and 5 bases at J, with 17 bases between. The CDR3 contains 15 residues. CDR1 is LGHDT, CDR2 YNNKEL, per germline (reference sequence). The CDR3 coding sequence is TGTGCCAGCAGCCCCCCGACAGGCGTAGTAACTGAAGCTTTCTTT. It is translated as CASSPPTGVVTEAFF.